This T cell receptor beta chain appears in the sequencing data of a study of technical replicates of blood from several donors. CDR1 and CDR2 (germline): SGHRS, YFSETQ. CDR3 size: 15 residues. V lost 6 bases, J lost 4 bases, and 19 bases lay in between. The table came from immunoSEQ multiplex PCR; TCRdb's copy has only in-frame clones and leaves some out. This table has tens of thousands of clones, 90% to 98% appearing once. The source of this sequence is a human donor in good health. The specimen was T cells isolated from PBMCs. The V and J genes are TRBV5-1 and TRBJ2-5, with D perhaps TRBD2 (7 bases). The CDR3 sequence is CASIPSGGFGETQYF. The CDR3 DNA follows: TGCGCCAGCATCCCCTCGGGGGGCTTCGGAGAGACCCAGTACTTC.